This entry lists 19 T cell receptor beta chains sequenced from one sample in a study of blood T cell repertoires in COVID-19. Here immunoSEQ multiplex PCR was the method, and the copy in TCRdb shows in-frame clones only, minus some. The table shows 250,000 to 350,000 clones, with approximately 90% occurring only once. Sequencing input: PBMCs or T cells enriched from blood (not recorded which). The receptor source for this set is a woman in her twenties or thirties who had recovered from COVID-19.

V usage is TRBV11-2 and J usage is TRBJ2-7, with 7 nucleotides matching TRBD1. Trimming took 5 bases from V and 6 from J; bases not matched to a gene: 4. Germline CDR1 and CDR2: SGHAT and FQNNGV. There are 12 residues in the CDR3. The CDR3 DNA is TGTGCCAGCAGCCCAACAGGGGTCGAGCAGTACTTC. It translates to CASSPTGVEQYF.

The chain couples TRBV5-4 to TRBJ1-2; D not resolved. The CDR3 spans 15 residues. Germline CDR1 is SGHNT and CDR2 is YYREEE (reference sequence). Trimming shortened V by 0 bases and J by 0 bases, and 9 bases separated the two germline ends. The CDR3 DNA follows: TGTGCCAGCAGCTTGGGGTCTGCAGCTAACTATGGCTACACCTTC. Protein: CASSLGSAANYGYTF.

This chain connects TRBV7-9 to TRBJ1-1, with a possible D match to TRBD1 (6 bases). Germline assignment: CDR1 SEHNR and CDR2 FQNEAQ (reference sequence). V lost 5 bases to trimming and J lost 5 bases, with 18 bases between them. There are 15 residues in the CDR3. This CDR3 reads CASSIPAGATTEAFF. CDR3 bases: TGTGCCAGCAGCATCCCGGCGGGGGCGACGACTGAAGCTTTCTTT.

Turning to this clone: Other nucleotide sequences from this sample produce the same CDR3. The V gene is TRBV19, the J gene TRBJ1-5, with 7 bases lining up with TRBD1. The CDR3 has 13 amino acids. The germline V gene has CDR1 LNHDA and CDR2 SQIVND (reference sequence). V lost 6 bases and J lost 7; bases outside the gene matches: 6. Written as DNA, the CDR3 is TGTGCCAGTAGCCCCGACAGGGTCCAGCCCCAGCATTTT. This translates into CASSPDRVQPQHF.

The rearrangement uses TRBV19 and TRBJ1-6; D gene unclear. In germline, CDR1 is LNHDA, CDR2 SQIVND (reference sequence). The CDR3 loop spans 12 amino acids. V was cut by 3 bases and J by 6 bases, with 3 bases left in between. In nucleotides, the CDR3 is TGTGCCAGTAGTATCGGTAATTCACCCCTCCACTTT. Translation gives CASSIGNSPLHF.

This rearrangement joins TRBV30 to TRBJ2-7, with D tentatively TRBD1 (7 bases). The CDR3 spans 13 residues. Per the germline V gene, CDR1 is GTSNPN and CDR2 is SVGIG (reference sequence). Trimming removed 6 bases from V and 5 bases from J, with 17 bases in between. Here the CDR3 DNA reads TGTGCCTGCTCCTCAGGGGGGTATAACGAGCAGTACTTC. Amino acid sequence: CACSSGGYNEQYF.

The DNA for the CDR3 is TGTGCCAGTAGTATCTCCCTTTATCAGCCCCAGCATTTT. Translated, it gives CASSISLYQPQHF. This chain connects TRBV19 to TRBJ1-5; D gene ambiguous. Trimming stripped 3 bases from V and 5 bases from J, with 8 bases between. This CDR3 spans 13 amino acids. Germline CDR1 is LNHDA and CDR2 is SQIVND (reference sequence).

J is TRBJ1-5 and V is TRBV9, with no clear D. This CDR3 comprises 14 residues. CDR1 and CDR2 from the germline V gene are SGDLS and YYNGEE. Between the trimmed V and J ends, which lost 0 bases and 6 bases, there was a span of 10 bases. CDR3 in amino acids: CASSVDAAGQPQHF. The DNA for the CDR3 is TGTGCCAGCAGCGTAGATGCGGCGGGTCAGCCCCAGCATTTT.

The genes are TRBV7-2 and TRBJ1-2; a possible D gene is TRBD1 (6 bases). Trimming cost V 1 base and J 5 bases, with 11 bases left between them. The CDR3 has 14 amino acids. The germline V gene encodes CDR1 SGHTA and CDR2 FQGNSA. The CDR3 region is CASSLVPGEYGYTF. CDR3 sequence (DNA): TGTGCCAGCAGCTTAGTGCCAGGGGAGTATGGCTACACCTTC.

The chain uses TRBV5-6 and TRBJ1-2, with D possibly TRBD1 on 6 matching bases. Germline V gene sequence: CDR1 SGHDT, CDR2 YYEEEE. Trimming stripped 4 bases from V and 3 bases from J, with 13 bases between. CDR3 length: 14 amino acids. CDR3 nucleotides: TGTGCCAGCAGCATACAACAGGGAGACTATGGCTACACCTTC. Translated, it gives CASSIQQGDYGYTF.

The chain carries TRBV3-1 (or the pseudogene TRBV3-2) and TRBJ2-7; 9 bases fit TRBD2. CDR3 length equals 15 residues. Unmatched junction bases numbered 6, after V lost 1 base and J lost 5 bases. Germline V gene data show CDR1 as LGHDT and CDR2 as YNNKEL (reference sequence). The CDR3 loop is CASSQVRGGQDEQYF. DNA for the CDR3: TGTGCCAGCAGCCAAGTGCGGGGGGGTCAGGACGAGCAGTACTTC.

The chain recombines TRBV6-5 with TRBJ2-3; the match to TRBD2 covers 9 bases. This CDR3 has 14 residues. V lost 8 bases and J lost 1; bases outside the gene matches: 4. CDR1 and CDR2 from the germline V gene are MNHEY and SVGAGI. CDR3 region: CASQASGGTDTQYF. The CDR3 DNA follows: TGTGCCAGCCAAGCTAGCGGGGGCACAGATACGCAGTATTTT.

The chain is built from TRBV5-1 and TRBJ1-2; D is undetermined. The V gene's germline CDR1 is SGHRS and CDR2 YFSETQ. V was clipped by 0 bases and J by 1 base, with 10 bases between them. The CDR3 loop spans 15 amino acids. CDR3 in amino acids: CASSLAAGSNYGYTF. In nucleotides, the CDR3 is TGCGCCAGCAGCTTGGCCGCAGGAAGTAACTATGGCTACACCTTC. Complete variable domain (other parts from reference TRBV5-1 and TRBJ1-2): KAGVTQTPRYLIKTRGQQVTLSCSPISGHRSVSWYQQTPGQGLQFLFEYFSETQRNKGNFPGRFSGRQFSNSRSEMNVSTLELGDSALYLCASSLAAGSNYGYTFGSGTRLTVV.

The J gene is TRBJ2-7, the V gene TRBV7-2; TRBD2 matches at 15 bases. The CDR3 has 17 residues. With 1 base clipped from V and 5 bases from J, the junction kept 6 bases outside the gene matches. Per germline, CDR1 SGHTA and CDR2 FQGNSA. For the CDR3, the DNA is TGTGCCAGCAGCTTAGTCTGGACTAGCGGGGGGGCCGACGAGCAGTACTTC. Its protein is CASSLVWTSGGADEQYF.

V usage is TRBV19 and J usage is TRBJ1-1; 9 positions match TRBD1. Germline-derived CDR1 and CDR2 are LNHDA and SQIVND (reference sequence). The CDR3 is made up of 15 amino acids. Unmatched junction bases numbered 3, after V lost 4 bases and J lost 0 bases. The CDR3 protein is CASSKRQGVNTEAFF. CDR3 bases: TGTGCCAGTAGTAAACGACAGGGGGTGAACACTGAAGCTTTCTTT.

The chain combines TRBV30 with TRBJ2-6, with D perhaps TRBD1 (6 bases). V lost 3 bases to trimming and J lost 9 bases, with 15 bases between them. Looked up from germline, CDR1 is GTSNPN and CDR2 is SVGIG (reference sequence). The CDR3 is made up of 14 amino acids. The CDR3 DNA reads TGTGCCTGGAGCCCAAACGGACAGTACAACGTCCTGACTTTC. It codes for CAWSPNGQYNVLTF.

This clone has just a few counts. This sequence joins TRBV5-6 and TRBJ1-4; D gene uncertain. Looked up from germline, CDR1 is SGHDT and CDR2 is YYEEEE. V gave up 0 bases and J gave up 7 bases, with 10 bases separating them. CDR3 length: 14 amino acids. CDR3: CASSLAGVGEKLFF. CDR3 coding DNA: TGTGCCAGCAGCTTGGCCGGGGTGGGTGAAAAACTGTTTTTT.

In its sample, this clone is medium-sized (0.01 to 0.1%). This chain joins TRBV6-5 and TRBJ1-4; weak D call: TRBD1 (6 bases). The V gene lost 2 bases and the J gene lost 8 bases, with 12 bases spanning the gap. The length of the CDR3 is 14 residues. Germline V gives CDR1 MNHEY, CDR2 SVGAGI. Here the CDR3 reads CASSYTQGGEKLFF. Written as DNA, the CDR3 is TGTGCCAGCAGTTACACACAGGGTGGGGAAAAACTGTTTTTT.

The genes are TRBV5-6 and TRBJ1-5, with TRBD1 as a possible D gene (5 bases). The CDR3 has 16 amino acids. V was pared by 4 bases and J by 6 bases, with 20 bases between. Germline-derived CDR1 and CDR2 are SGHDT and YYEEEE. The CDR3 DNA is TGTGCCAGCAGCGAACCAGGGTCCCCATCTGGTCAGCCCCAGCATTTT. Translation: CASSEPGSPSGQPQHF.